The 31 T cell receptor beta chains below come from one sample, sequenced in a study of blood T cell repertoires in COVID-19. TCRdb's table, derived via immunoSEQ multiplex PCR, lists solely in-frame clones and lacks some. The sample lists a few hundred thousand clones; under 90% were seen once. Sequenced input: peripheral blood. The receptors were sampled from a man in his sixties with acute or convalescent COVID-19.

The chain employs TRBV3-1 (or the pseudogene TRBV3-2) and TRBJ2-5, with 12 bases matching TRBD1. Germline lookup yields CDR1 LGHDT and CDR2 YNNKEL (reference sequence). V lost 4 bases to trimming and J lost 4 bases; unmatched junction nucleotides: 4. The CDR3 runs 15 residues. The CDR3 DNA is TGTGCCAGCAGCCGGGGGACAGGGGGCGTAGAGACCCAGTACTTC. Its translation is CASSRGTGGVETQYF.

In DNA form, the CDR3 reads TGTGCCAGCAGCTTAGGGGAATCCCAGGGGGCGGTCACAGATACGCAGTATTTT. Protein sequence: CASSLGESQGAVTDTQYF. The rearrangement joins TRBV7-9 to TRBJ2-3, with 8 bases lining up with TRBD1. This CDR3 region has 18 residues. V lost 1 base and J lost 2; bases outside the gene matches: 11. Germline V CDR1 and CDR2: SEHNR, FQNEAQ (reference sequence).

The chain employs TRBV6-5 and TRBJ2-7; a possible D gene is TRBD1 (6 bases). The CDR3 is made up of 15 amino acids. CDR1 is MNHEY and CDR2 is SVGAGI in the germline V gene. V lost 0 bases, J lost 2 bases, and 11 bases lay in between. CDR3 nucleotide sequence: TGTGCCAGCAGTTACTCATCCAGGGGACCCTACGAGCAGTACTTC. Translation: CASSYSSRGPYEQYF.

In nucleotides, the CDR3 is TGTGCCACTACTGATGGGCGGGGCACAGATACGCAGTATTTT. Translated: CATTDGRGTDTQYF. The J gene is TRBJ2-3, the V gene TRBV19, with D possibly being TRBD2 (5 bases). The V gene lost 10 bases and the J gene lost 1 base, with 15 bases spanning the gap. Germline CDR1 reads LNHDA; CDR2 reads SQIVND (reference sequence). CDR3 length: 14 residues.

The chain links TRBV6-2 or TRBV6-3 to TRBJ1-1; the D gene is possibly TRBD1 (6 bases). CDR3 size: 16 residues. V shed 0 bases and J shed 1 base, with 12 bases lying between them. Germline V gene lookup returns CDR1 MNHEY and CDR2 SVGEGT. The CDR3 nucleotides are TGTGCCAGCAGTTACTCGTGGACAGAAACGAACACTGAAGCTTTCTTT. The encoded protein is CASSYSWTETNTEAFF.

The rearrangement joins TRBV30 to TRBJ1-1; 8 bases fit TRBD1. This CDR3 is built from 14 residues. With 1 base clipped from V and 4 bases from J, the junction kept 5 bases outside the gene matches. Germline CDR1 and CDR2: GTSNPN and SVGIG (reference sequence). This CDR3 reads CAWSAGQGFTEAFF. The CDR3, as DNA: TGTGCCTGGAGTGCAGGACAGGGTTTCACTGAAGCTTTCTTT.

J is TRBJ2-1 and V is TRBV3-1 (or the pseudogene TRBV3-2); 8 bases align to TRBD2. V lost 0 bases to trimming and J lost 3 bases; unmatched junction nucleotides: 4. CDR1 is LGHDT, CDR2 YNNKEL, per germline (reference sequence). The CDR3 loop spans 16 amino acids. The CDR3 protein is CASSQDSSGGYNEQFF. In nucleotides, the CDR3 is TGTGCCAGCAGCCAAGATTCCAGCGGGGGCTACAATGAGCAGTTCTTC.

The rearrangement joins TRBV10-1 to TRBJ2-7, with TRBD1 matching 8 bases. In germline, CDR1 is WNHNN, CDR2 SYGVQD (reference sequence). With 5 bases clipped from V and 7 bases from J, the junction kept 7 bases outside the gene matches. The CDR3 spans 13 residues. The CDR3 spells CASSRTGLEEQYF. Written as DNA, the CDR3 is TGCGCCAGCAGTAGGACAGGGTTGGAAGAGCAGTACTTC.

CDR3 protein: CASSSEVTGMLYEQYF. Written as DNA, the CDR3 is TGTGCCAGCAGCTCAGAGGTCACAGGGATGCTGTACGAGCAGTACTTC. The genes are TRBV9 and TRBJ2-7; TRBD1 might be the D (6 bases). The germline CDR1 and CDR2 sequences are SGDLS and YYNGEE. The CDR3 contains 16 residues. V lost 4 bases and J lost 4, with 21 bases in between. The whole variable domain, remainder taken from reference TRBV9 and TRBJ2-7, is DSGVTQTPKHLITATGQRVTLRCSPRSGDLSVYWYQQSLDQGLQFLIQYYNGEERAKGNILERFSAQQFPDLHSELNLSSLELGDSALYFCASSSEVTGMLYEQYFGPGTRLTVT.

This chain links TRBV30 with TRBJ1-6, with D possibly matching TRBD1 (5 bases). In germline, CDR1 is GTSNPN, CDR2 SVGIG (reference sequence). The CDR3 has 16 amino acids. The germline V and J ends were trimmed by 1 base and 9 bases, with 19 bases remaining between them. The CDR3 spells CAWSGKQGSLGSPLHF. The CDR3 DNA follows: TGTGCCTGGAGTGGGAAGCAGGGATCTTTAGGTTCACCCCTCCACTTT.

This chain uses TRBV4-3 with TRBJ1-1; D uncertain. CDR3 length: 14 residues. V dropped 0 bases and J dropped 10 bases, with 15 bases sitting between them. Germline V CDR1 and CDR2: LGHNA, YSLEER. The CDR3 region is CASSQDGGNGGAFF. In nucleotides, the CDR3 is TGCGCCAGCAGCCAAGATGGAGGGAACGGAGGAGCTTTCTTT.

V is TRBV29-1 and J is TRBJ2-7, with 7 bases aligning to TRBD2. The V and J ends lost 3 bases and 5 bases, in that order; junction bases with no gene match: 7. CDR3 length equals 13 residues. Germline CDR1 SQVTM, CDR2 ANQGSEA. CDR3 residues: CSVEGGLGDEQYF. The DNA for the CDR3 is TGCAGCGTTGAGGGGGGGTTGGGAGACGAGCAGTACTTC.

This rearrangement joins TRBV6-1 to TRBJ2-7; 11 nucleotides line up with TRBD2. After removal of 3 bases from V and 4 bases from J, the junction contained 8 bases not matched to a gene. The CDR3 is made up of 16 amino acids. The V gene's germline CDR1 is MNHNS and CDR2 SASEGT. This CDR3 is CASSDPLAGGGYEQYF. The CDR3 nucleotides are TGTGCCAGCAGTGACCCTTTAGCGGGAGGGGGGTACGAGCAGTACTTC.

The genes are TRBV5-1 and TRBJ2-1, with 9 positions matching TRBD2. Unmatched junction bases numbered 8, after V lost 2 bases and J lost 2 bases. The CDR3 length is 17 residues. The germline CDR1 and CDR2 sequences are SGHRS and YFSETQ. CDR3 in DNA: TGCGCCAGCAGCTTAGGCGGGGGGGCGCTCACCTACAATGAGCAGTTCTTC. This codes for CASSLGGGALTYNEQFF.

The chain links TRBV7-2 to TRBJ2-2; 8 positions match TRBD2. There are 15 residues in the CDR3. V lost 2 bases, J lost 4 bases, and 3 bases stayed unmatched. CDR1 is SGHTA and CDR2 is FQGNSA in the germline V gene. The CDR3 loop is CASSLRTSLTGELFF. The DNA of the CDR3 is TGTGCCAGCAGCTTACGGACTAGCCTCACCGGGGAGCTGTTTTTT.

The gene calls are TRBV6-6 and TRBJ1-1, with 8 nucleotides matching TRBD1. Germline CDR1 is MNHNY and CDR2 is SVGAGI (reference sequence). This CDR3 has 16 residues. Trimming removed 6 bases from V and 7 bases from J; junction bases left unmatched: 16. This chain's CDR3 is CASSPGRDRQANEAFF. In DNA, the CDR3 is TGTGCCAGCAGCCCCGGTCGGGACAGGCAAGCCAATGAAGCTTTCTTT.

The V gene is TRBV5-1, the J gene TRBJ1-4; 8 bases align to TRBD1. Trimming removed 2 bases from V and 4 bases from J; junction bases left unmatched: 4. The CDR3 extends over 15 amino acids. The germline V gene has CDR1 SGHRS and CDR2 YFSETQ. DNA of the CDR3: TGCGCCAGCAGCTTCGACAGGGGACATAATGAAAAACTGTTTTTT. Its translation is CASSFDRGHNEKLFF.

This clone appeared a single time. The chain links TRBV5-1 to TRBJ1-1, with D possibly TRBD1 on 6 matching bases. From germline, CDR1 is SGHRS and CDR2 YFSETQ. The CDR3 is 14 amino acids. Trimming took off 0 bases at V and 4 bases at J, with 10 bases between the two ends. DNA of the CDR3: TGCGCCAGCAGCTTGGGCGGGGGGCGCACTGAAGCTTTCTTT. Protein: CASSLGGGRTEAFF.

This chain links TRBV6-6 with TRBJ2-2, with TRBD1 identical over 8 bases. CDR1 and CDR2 (germline): MNHNY, SVGAGI (reference sequence). This CDR3 contains 14 residues. J gave up 4 bases and V 11 bases, and 9 bases lay outside the gene matches. CDR3 bases: TGTGCCGCCGGCAGGGGGCTCGGCACCGGGGAGCTGTTTTTT. Encoded protein: CAAGRGLGTGELFF.

This clone was observed a handful of times. V usage is TRBV5-1 and J usage is TRBJ2-3; no clear D. Germline CDR1 is SGHRS and CDR2 is YFSETQ. Between the trimmed V and J ends, which lost 5 bases and 6 bases, there was a span of 10 bases. The CDR3 spans 12 residues. CDR3 DNA: TGCGCCAGCAGAATAATGGGCGATACGCAGTATTTT. It codes for CASRIMGDTQYF.

The V call is TRBV2, the J call TRBJ2-7; TRBD1 is a possible D gene (5 bases). V shed 6 bases and J shed 2 bases, with 14 bases lying between them. CDR3 size: 14 residues. Germline V gives CDR1 SNHLY, CDR2 FYNNEI. The chain's CDR3 is CASRGPRPAYEQYF. In DNA, the CDR3 is TGTGCCAGCAGGGGGCCCAGGCCAGCCTACGAGCAGTACTTC.

This chain links TRBV4-2 with TRBJ2-2; 8 bases map to TRBD2. Germline V gene data show CDR1 as LGHNA and CDR2 as YNFKEQ. CDR3 length: 15 residues. Trimming at V came to 5 bases and at J to 4 bases, leaving 6 bases not matched to a gene. The CDR3 reads CASSRSGTSTGELFF. The DNA of the CDR3 is TGTGCCAGCAGCAGATCCGGGACTAGCACCGGGGAGCTGTTTTTT.

The CDR3 loop reads CASSDQGAAYEQYF. The CDR3 region has the DNA TGTGCCAGCAGTGATCAGGGGGCGGCCTACGAGCAGTACTTC. This chain joins TRBV2 and TRBJ2-7; 8 nucleotides agree with TRBD1. V lost 3 bases, J lost 2 bases, and 3 bases stayed unmatched. CDR1 and CDR2 from the germline V gene are SNHLY and FYNNEI. The CDR3 is made up of 14 amino acids.

V and J are TRBV9 and TRBJ2-2; TRBD1 might be the D (6 bases). Looked up from germline, CDR1 is SGDLS and CDR2 is YYNGEE. The CDR3 extends over 18 amino acids. V was shortened by 4 bases and J by 1 base, with 20 bases between the two germline ends. CDR3 protein: CASSHQTTGHENTGELFF. CDR3 coding DNA: TGTGCCAGCAGCCACCAAACTACAGGGCACGAGAACACCGGGGAGCTGTTTTTT.

V usage is TRBV19 and J usage is TRBJ2-7, with TRBD1 as a possible D gene (5 bases). The germline gives CDR1 LNHDA, CDR2 SQIVND (reference sequence). CDR3 length equals 15 residues. Deletions cut 3 bases from V and 3 bases from J, with 15 bases between. CDR3 DNA sequence: TGTGCCAGTAGTATCAAACAGGACCTAAGCTACGAGCAGTACTTC. It specifies CASSIKQDLSYEQYF.

The chain is built from TRBV11-2 and TRBJ2-3; TRBD2 matches at 10 bases. This CDR3 region has 17 residues. J was trimmed by 3 bases and V by 6 bases; bases with no gene match: 12. Germline V lookup: CDR1 SGHAT, CDR2 FQNNGV. The CDR3 reads CASRSNFGTSDTDTQYF. The CDR3 DNA sequence: TGTGCCAGCAGGAGTAATTTCGGGACTAGCGATACAGATACGCAGTATTTT.

The V call is TRBV7-9, the J call TRBJ1-3; weak D call: TRBD1 (6 bases). V dropped 4 bases and J dropped 0 bases, with 16 bases sitting between them. From germline, CDR1 is SEHNR and CDR2 FQNEAQ (reference sequence). CDR3 length equals 17 residues. The CDR3 sequence is CASSWDGDKSSGNTIYF. The CDR3 DNA follows: TGTGCCAGCAGCTGGGACGGGGACAAGAGCTCTGGAAACACCATATATTTT.

This clone has just one count. The V call is TRBV9, the J call TRBJ1-6; TRBD1 aligns across 12 bases. The germline CDR1 and CDR2 sequences are SGDLS and YYNGEE. With 3 bases clipped from V and 9 bases from J, the junction kept 4 bases outside the gene matches. The CDR3 runs to 15 residues. The CDR3 loop is CASSEGGQGASPLHF. DNA of the CDR3: TGTGCCAGCAGCGAGGGGGGACAGGGGGCTTCACCCCTCCACTTT.

The chain combines TRBV9 with TRBJ2-2, with 13 bases matching TRBD2. The germline CDR1 and CDR2 sequences are SGDLS and YYNGEE. The V gene end was trimmed by 3 bases and the J gene end by 4 bases; junction bases not matched to a gene: 6. The CDR3 consists of 17 residues. The CDR3 sequence: CASSAAGTSGATGELFF. CDR3 in DNA: TGTGCCAGCAGCGCAGCCGGGACTAGCGGGGCCACCGGGGAGCTGTTTTTT.

This clone was found a few times. This chain connects TRBV7-9 to TRBJ2-6; the D gene is possibly TRBD1 (5 bases). CDR3 length equals 17 residues. Germline CDR1 is SEHNR and CDR2 is FQNEAQ (reference sequence). The V gene lost 1 base and the J gene lost 2 bases, with 12 bases spanning the gap. Written as DNA, the CDR3 is TGTGCCAGCAGCTTAGTTAGGGGTTCGGCTGGGGCCAACGTCCTGACTTTC. Translation gives CASSLVRGSAGANVLTF.

V is TRBV11-1 and J is TRBJ2-1; 7 bases map to TRBD1. With V trimmed by 2 bases and J by 2 bases, 6 bases remained unmatched. The CDR3 loop spans 16 amino acids. Germline-derived CDR1 and CDR2 are SGHAT and FQDESV (reference sequence). CDR3 amino acids: CASSLFGGTAYNEQFF. CDR3 nucleotides: TGTGCCAGCAGCTTATTTGGTGGGACAGCCTACAATGAGCAGTTCTTC.